A selection of T cell receptor beta chains follows, all from one sample in a study of cytomegalovirus exposure and HLA in healthy donors. Libraries were prepared by immunoSEQ multiplex PCR; TCRdb keeps only in-frame clonotypes and omits some of them. The sample table sets out roughly 80,000 clones. Sequencing was performed on PBMCs. Source of these receptors: a girl aged 10 to 17 in good health and CMV-seropositive. Each CDR3 is given with its conserved first and last residue. A D gene is named only where the DNA matches it firmly. Size tells how often a clone was seen (once, few, many) or the class of an expanded clone, and some rows leave it out.

cdr3_nt	cdr3_aa	d_call	v_call	j_call	clone_size
TGTGCCAGCAGTCGACAGGGTACTCAAGAGACCCAGTACTTC	CASSRQGTQETQYF	TRBD1	TRBV28	TRBJ2-5	-
TGCAGCGTTGTCCCCTATGGGGGACAGGGGGTAAATGAGCAGTTCTTC	CSVVPYGGQGVNEQFF	TRBD1	TRBV29-1	TRBJ2-1	-
TGTGCCAGCAGCCCTCACCCACTCTCGGGGTATGGCTACACCTTC	CASSPHPLSGYGYTF	-	TRBV9	TRBJ1-2	-
TGCAGCGTTGATAGGGGCACTGAAGCTTTCTTT	CSVDRGTEAFF	-	TRBV29-1	TRBJ1-1	-
TGTGCCAGCAGCTTAGAGGTTCCACCTGCGACCTTC	CASSLEVPPATF	-	TRBV11-2	TRBJ1-2	-
TGCGCCAGCAGCCACGCCCGGGGGGCAACTAATGAAAAACTGTTTTTT	CASSHARGATNEKLFF	-	TRBV4-3	TRBJ1-4	-
TGTGCCAGTAGTCCCGGGACAGCCGGAGGCGGCTACACCTTC	CASSPGTAGGGYTF	TRBD1	TRBV19	TRBJ1-2	-
TGTGCCAGCACCAATAGTCTGGGCTACACCTTC	CASTNSLGYTF	-	TRBV6-5	TRBJ1-2	-
TGTGCCAGCAGTCTCGACAGGGCAAGCAACTATGGCTACACCTTC	CASSLDRASNYGYTF	TRBD1	TRBV27	TRBJ1-2	-
TGTGCCACCAAGGTGGAACGGGACACCGGGGAGCTGTTTTTT	CATKVERDTGELFF	-	TRBV6-1	TRBJ2-2	-
TGTGCCAGCAGCCCCGGACAGGGAAACTCTGGGGCCAACGTCCTGACTTTC	CASSPGQGNSGANVLTF	TRBD1	TRBV5-4	TRBJ2-6	-
TGCGCCAGCACAAGAGAGGGGGATTACTCTAACTATGGCTACACCTTC	CASTREGDYSNYGYTF	-	TRBV5-1	TRBJ1-2	-
TGTGCCAGCAGCTTACGTGGTGGACAGGACTACGAGCAGTACTTC	CASSLRGGQDYEQYF	TRBD1	TRBV7-2	TRBJ2-7	-
TGTGCCAGTAGTATACAGGCAGCGGGAGACCAGTACTTC	CASSIQAAGDQYF	TRBD2	TRBV19	TRBJ2-4	-
TGTGCCAGCAGTTACACCACCGGGACTAACTATGGCTACACCTTC	CASSYTTGTNYGYTF	-	TRBV6-6	TRBJ1-2	-
TGCGCCAGCACCGAGCAGGGGGACGCCTACAATGAGCAGTTCTTC	CASTEQGDAYNEQFF	TRBD1	TRBV5-1	TRBJ2-1	-
TGTGCCAGTAGTATAGTCGGGACAATCACCGGGGAGCTGTTTTTT	CASSIVGTITGELFF	-	TRBV19	TRBJ2-2	-
TGCAGCGTTATCGGGTTGAACACTGAAGCTTTCTTT	CSVIGLNTEAFF	-	TRBV29-1	TRBJ1-1	-
TGTGCCAGCTCACAAGCTCTCAATGAGCAGTTCTTC	CASSQALNEQFF	-	TRBV18	TRBJ2-1	-
TGCGCCAGCAGCTCGTCCGACAGTAATGAAAAACTGTTTTTT	CASSSSDSNEKLFF	-	TRBV5-1	TRBJ1-4	-
TGTGCCAGCAGCATGAGTAGCTCTGGAAACACCATATATTTT	CASSMSSSGNTIYF	-	TRBV6-1	TRBJ1-3	-
TGTGCCAGCTCTCCCGGACTAGCTGATAATGAGCAGTTCTTC	CASSPGLADNEQFF	TRBD2	TRBV18	TRBJ2-1	-
TGTGCCAGCAGTTACTTAAACAGAAACTATGGCTACACCTTC	CASSYLNRNYGYTF	-	TRBV6-5	TRBJ1-2	-
TGTGCCAGCAGTTTAGGGACAGGGGGCGCAGCTTTCTTT	CASSLGTGGAAFF	TRBD1	TRBV28	TRBJ1-1	medium-sized
TGTGCCAGCAATTCGGGTGGATTCGGCCGGGAGCTGTTTTTT	CASNSGGFGRELFF	-	TRBV28	TRBJ2-2	-
TGCGCCAGCCACCAAGACGGACAGGGGGGTATTTCACCCCTCCACTTT	CASHQDGQGGISPLHF	TRBD1	TRBV5-1	TRBJ1-6	-
TGTGCCAGCAGTGAACCGGGACTTACGAACACTGAAGCTTTCTTT	CASSEPGLTNTEAFF	-	TRBV2	TRBJ1-1	-
TGCGCCAGCTCGGACCGGGGTAACACCGGGGAGCTGTTTTTT	CASSDRGNTGELFF	-	TRBV4-1	TRBJ2-2	-
TGTGCCACCAGCAGAGTTTTTAGCCGATCCTACGAGCAGTACTTC	CATSRVFSRSYEQYF	-	TRBV15	TRBJ2-7	-
TGTGCCAGCAGCCCAATTCAGGGATCTGAAGCTTTCTTT	CASSPIQGSEAFF	-	TRBV11-2	TRBJ1-1	-
TGTGCCAGCAGGCGCCAGGGTTCAATCGGGGAGCTGTTTTTT	CASRRQGSIGELFF	-	TRBV6-1	TRBJ2-2	-
TGCGCCAGCATGATCAGGACAGGGGGCTTCTCTAACTATGGCTACACCTTC	CASMIRTGGFSNYGYTF	TRBD1	TRBV5-1	TRBJ1-2	-
TGTGCCAGCAGCCAAGTTCTGGGGGCGAGTTCACCCCTACACTTT	CASSQVLGASSPLHF	-	TRBV4-2	TRBJ1-6	-
TGCGCCAGCAGCCAAGTCGGGGGAACGTATGGCTACACCTTC	CASSQVGGTYGYTF	-	TRBV4-1	TRBJ1-2	-
TGTGCCAGCAGCTCGACGCGCGCGATAGCGGGGGGGAAGGAGACCCAGTACTTC	CASSSTRAIAGGKETQYF	TRBD2	TRBV7-9	TRBJ2-5	-
TGCGCCAGCAGCACTGACAGAGTTGAAGCTTTCTTT	CASSTDRVEAFF	-	TRBV5-1	TRBJ1-1	-
TGTGCCAGCAGTTATACGGGCGGGGGGGCGGATGAGCAGTTCTTC	CASSYTGGGADEQFF	TRBD2	TRBV6-6	TRBJ2-1	-
TGTGCCAGCAGCTTGGGTACGGGGACCTACGAGCAGTACTTC	CASSLGTGTYEQYF	-	TRBV5-6	TRBJ2-7	-
TGTGCCAGCAGTGTGAGCGTCCCCTACGAGCAGTACTTC	CASSVSVPYEQYF	-	TRBV6-1	TRBJ2-7	-
TGTGCCGCTATGGGGCCCCGGAACATTCAGTACTTC	CAAMGPRNIQYF	-	TRBV6-1	TRBJ2-4	-
TGTGCCAGCAGTCCGACAGGTTCCTATAATTCACCCCTCCACTTT	CASSPTGSYNSPLHF	-	TRBV25-1	TRBJ1-6	-
TGTGCCACCAGCAGAGTCCCAAACTATAGCGGGGGGTCCCTGGGGGTAGGCACAGATACGCAGTATTTT	CATSRVPNYSGGSLGVGTDTQYF	TRBD2	TRBV15	TRBJ2-3	-
TGTGCCAGCAGCCAAGAATCGGGCGGGGGGGCCGTTGGTGAGCAGTTCTTC	CASSQESGGGAVGEQFF	TRBD2	TRBV4-2	TRBJ2-1	-
TGTGCCAGCAGCAACCGGGGCAGGGGATTTCCAGCGTGGTCACCCCTCCACTTT	CASSNRGRGFPAWSPLHF	-	TRBV21-1	TRBJ1-6	-
TGTGCCAGCAGCCAAGCCCAGGTTGGGAGGAACACCGGGGAGCTGTTTTTT	CASSQAQVGRNTGELFF	-	TRBV14	TRBJ2-2	-
TGTGCCAGCAGCTTAGCTCAGAATCAGCCCCAGCATTTT	CASSLAQNQPQHF	-	TRBV7-2	TRBJ1-5	-
TGTGCCAGCAGCGTTGTGGTCGGTGGTGGTTCACCCCTCCACTTT	CASSVVVGGGSPLHF	-	TRBV9	TRBJ1-6	-
TGTGCCAGCAGCGGTTATGCGGCACTGTTTTTT	CASSGYAALFF	-	TRBV28	TRBJ1-4	-
TGTGCCAGCAGCCAAGCTATATACTCGCCATATGGCTACACCTTC	CASSQAIYSPYGYTF	-	TRBV5-5	TRBJ1-2	-